Following are 9 T cell receptor beta chains from one sample sequenced in a study of siplizumab effects on memory and regulatory T cells. Data came from immunoSEQ multiplex PCR; TCRdb stores just in-frame clones and leaves some out. The table records 110,000 or so clones, about 90% of them present only once. The sample comprised Tregs sorted from blood. The receptors come from a human donor in good health.

The V call is TRBV2, the J call TRBJ2-1; 11 nucleotides match TRBD2. Germline assignment: CDR1 SNHLY and CDR2 FYNNEI. There are 16 residues in the CDR3. V was clipped by 4 bases and J by 4 bases; unmatched bases: 6. The CDR3 bases are TGTGCCAGCAGTGCTAGCGGGAGGCCCGGGTACAATGAGCAGTTCTTC. This translates into CASSASGRPGYNEQFF.

V gene TRBV27 combines with J gene TRBJ2-7, with D unresolved. V was trimmed by 2 bases and J by 9 bases, leaving 23 bases between them. CDR1 MNHEY and CDR2 SMNVEV come from the germline V gene (reference sequence). The CDR3 loop spans 16 amino acids. The DNA of the CDR3 is TGTGCCAGCAGTTTAGGTGATAGAACGGCCCCTACGTTGCAGTACTTC. It translates to CASSLGDRTAPTLQYF.

The chain combines TRBV6-5 with TRBJ1-3; D call uncertain. The germline V gene has CDR1 MNHEY and CDR2 SVGAGI. The CDR3 is made up of 13 amino acids. The V gene lost 8 bases and the J gene lost 3 bases, with 11 bases spanning the gap. In nucleotides, the CDR3 is TGTGCCAGCGCCCGGGCGAGTGGAAACACCATATATTTT. This encodes CASARASGNTIYF.

About this clone itself: The junction does not match germline at one end; this may be a read error. V and J are TRBV10-3 and TRBJ1-3; maybe TRBD1 (5 bases). Germline-derived CDR1 and CDR2 are ENHRY and SYGVKD. There are 13 residues in the CDR3. CDR3 sequence: CPNRFSSGNTIYF. CDR3 DNA: TGCCCCAACAGGTTCAGCTCTGGAAACACCATATATTTT.

The rearrangement uses TRBV5-1 and TRBJ1-6, with a possible D match to TRBD1 (5 bases). In germline, CDR1 is SGHRS, CDR2 YFSETQ. The CDR3 sequence is 15 residues long. V lost 0 bases and J lost 8, with 12 bases in between. CDR3 sequence (DNA): TGCGCCAGCAGCTTGGGACAAGAGGGGTATTCACCCCTCCACTTT. Translating gives CASSLGQEGYSPLHF.

J is TRBJ1-3 and V is TRBV29-1, with a possible D match to TRBD1 (5 bases). Germline lookup yields CDR1 SQVTM and CDR2 ANQGSEA. The CDR3 length is 12 residues. The V gene lost 5 bases and the J gene lost 2 bases, with 7 bases spanning the gap. CDR3 sequence reads: CSVRGTGNTIYF. The CDR3, as DNA: TGCAGCGTTCGGGGGACTGGAAACACCATATATTTT.

J is TRBJ2-2 and V is TRBV5-6, with D tentatively TRBD1 (6 bases). Germline loops: CDR1 SGHDT, CDR2 YYEEEE. The germline V and J ends were trimmed by 2 bases and 7 bases, with 15 bases remaining between them. This CDR3 is 15 amino acids long. The CDR3 DNA sequence: TGTGCCAGCAGCTTTCCCCGGGACAAAGGCGGGGAGCTGTTTTTT. Translated: CASSFPRDKGGELFF.

The rearrangement joins TRBV6-1 to TRBJ1-3, with no clear D. This CDR3 comprises 14 residues. V was shortened by 5 bases and J by 0 bases, with 8 bases between the two germline ends. From germline, CDR1 is MNHNS and CDR2 SASEGT. Here the CDR3 DNA reads TGTGCCAGCAGTAGCAACCCCTCTGGAAACACCATATATTTT. This translates into CASSSNPSGNTIYF.

The chain is built from TRBV10-3 and TRBJ2-7; tentatively, D is TRBD1 (5 bases). V lost 6 bases to trimming and J lost 0 bases, with 15 bases between them. From germline, CDR1 is ENHRY and CDR2 SYGVKD. This CDR3 region has 15 residues. The CDR3 sequence: CAISDQGMSSYEQYF. In DNA form, the CDR3 reads TGTGCCATCAGCGACCAGGGAATGAGCTCCTACGAGCAGTACTTC.